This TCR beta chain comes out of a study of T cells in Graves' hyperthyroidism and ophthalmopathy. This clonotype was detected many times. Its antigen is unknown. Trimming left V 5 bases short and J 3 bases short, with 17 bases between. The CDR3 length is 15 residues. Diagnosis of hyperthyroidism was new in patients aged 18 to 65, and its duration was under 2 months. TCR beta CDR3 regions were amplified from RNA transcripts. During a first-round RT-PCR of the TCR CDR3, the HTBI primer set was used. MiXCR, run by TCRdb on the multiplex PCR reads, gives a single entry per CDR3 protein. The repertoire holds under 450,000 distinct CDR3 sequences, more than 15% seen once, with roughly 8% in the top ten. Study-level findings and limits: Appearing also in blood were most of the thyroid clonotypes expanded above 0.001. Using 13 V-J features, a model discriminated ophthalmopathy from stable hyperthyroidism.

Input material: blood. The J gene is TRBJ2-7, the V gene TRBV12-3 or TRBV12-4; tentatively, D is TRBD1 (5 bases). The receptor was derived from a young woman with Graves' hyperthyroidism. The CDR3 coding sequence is TGTGCCAGCAGTCGAACAGGCGGCGGTTTCTACGAGCAGTACTTC. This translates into CASSRTGGGFYEQYF.